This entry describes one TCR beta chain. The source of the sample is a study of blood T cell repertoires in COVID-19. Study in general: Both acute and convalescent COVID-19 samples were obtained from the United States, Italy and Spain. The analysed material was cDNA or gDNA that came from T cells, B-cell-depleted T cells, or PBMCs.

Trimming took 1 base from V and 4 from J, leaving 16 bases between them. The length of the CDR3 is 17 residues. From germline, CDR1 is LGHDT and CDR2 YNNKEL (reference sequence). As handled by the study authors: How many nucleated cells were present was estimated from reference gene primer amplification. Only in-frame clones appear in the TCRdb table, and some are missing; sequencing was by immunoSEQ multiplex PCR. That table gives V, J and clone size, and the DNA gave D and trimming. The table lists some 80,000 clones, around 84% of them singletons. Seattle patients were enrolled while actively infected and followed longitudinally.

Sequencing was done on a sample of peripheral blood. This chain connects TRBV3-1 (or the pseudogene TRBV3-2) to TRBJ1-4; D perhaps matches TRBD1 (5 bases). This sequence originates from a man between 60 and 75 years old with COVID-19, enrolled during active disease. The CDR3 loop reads CASSQGARTFGNEKLFF. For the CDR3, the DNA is TGTGCCAGCAGCCAAGGAGCCCGGACATTTGGTAATGAAAAACTGTTTTTT.